This T cell receptor (beta chain) is from a study of OX40 agonist ivuxolimab in advanced cancers. Study-level information: Ivuxolimab, an antibody that agonizes OX40 (CD134), was administered to the patients. Patients undergoing dose escalation presented with hepatocellular carcinoma, melanoma, renal cell or head and neck cancer. Study-level results: On average, CD8+ T cells had more expanded clones than CD4+.

In germline, CDR1 is SGHAT, CDR2 FQNNGV. The CDR3 consists of 17 residues. V was cut by 5 bases and J by 2 bases, with 19 bases left in between. TCRdb's copy holds only in-frame clones and misses some; the assay was immunoSEQ multiplex PCR. The sample holds approximately 31,000 clones, over 75% seen once. Worth noting for this clone: Its antigen is not identified.

The TCR sequence derives from an adult with an advanced solid tumor such as melanoma, head and neck, liver or kidney cancer. The V call is TRBV11-2, the J call TRBJ2-1; TRBD2 might be the D (5 bases). The source was CD4+ or CD8+ T cells sorted from blood, collected in a trial of the OX40 agonist ivuxolimab. CDR3 sequence reads: CASSPSRFLAAYNEQFF. As DNA, the CDR3 is TGTGCCAGCAGCCCCTCTCGTTTTCTAGCAGCCTACAATGAGCAGTTCTTC. Drawing the rest from reference TRBV11-2 and TRBJ2-1, the complete variable domain is EAGVAQSPRYKIIEKRQSVAFWCNPISGHATLYWYQQILGQGPKLLIQFQNNGVVDDSQLPKDRFSAERLKGVDSTLKIQPAKLEDSAVYLCASSPSRFLAAYNEQFFGPGTRLTVL.